This TCR beta chain was recovered during a study of glioma-infiltrating T cells. Germline V lookup: CDR1 DFQATT, CDR2 SNEGSKA (reference sequence). This CDR3 region has 15 residues. The V end lost 5 bases, the J end lost 5 bases, and 20 bases lay between the germline ends. Worth noting for this clonotype: This may come from a read error, since a much larger clone is one base off.

Amplification of TCR alpha and beta CDR3 regions from RNA used iRepertoire nested multiplex PCR. TCRdb used MiXCR to reprocess the multiplex PCR reads, holding one entry per CDR3 protein. The table includes around 390,000 distinct CDR3 sequences, 41% detected once. The V call is TRBV20-1, the J call TRBJ2-3, with a tentative D call TRBD1 (6 bases). The TCR sequence derives from a human donor with low-grade glioma or glioblastoma, undergoing nonglioma brain surgery, or in good health (not recorded which). Sequenced material: glioma tissue, nonneoplastic brain tissue, or PBMCs (not recorded which). Here the CDR3 reads CSAPRDMGWLDTQYF. In nucleotides, the CDR3 is TGCAGTGCTCCCCGGGACATGGGGTGGTTAGATACGCAGTATTTT.